This passage covers 4 T cell receptor beta chains from one sample sequenced in a study of PD-1 blockade in classical Hodgkin lymphoma. All patients relapsed after autologous stem cell transplantation, and brentuximab vedotin exposure varied. Libraries were prepared by immunoSEQ multiplex PCR; TCRdb keeps only in-frame clonotypes and omits some of them. The table shows approximately 60,000 clones, with roughly 90% occurring only once. The sample was peripheral blood mononuclear cells (PBMCs), taken at baseline. The receptors come from a human donor with classical Hodgkin lymphoma.

The rearrangement uses TRBV7-8 and TRBJ1-1; tentative D call: TRBD1 (5 bases). The V end lost 3 bases, the J end lost 8 bases, and 13 bases lay between the germline ends. The germline V gene has CDR1 SGHVS and CDR2 FQNEAQ. The CDR3 is made up of 13 amino acids. CDR3 coding DNA: TGTGCCAGCAGCTTCTCGGCCCGGGGGGAAGCTTTCTTT. Translation gives CASSFSARGEAFF.

CDR3 nucleotides: TGTGCCAGCAGCCGCGGGAGGGCCTTAGACGAGCAGTACTTC. Translation gives CASSRGRALDEQYF. The chain employs TRBV6-5 and TRBJ2-7, with 9 bases identical to TRBD2. This CDR3 has 14 residues. CDR1 and CDR2 (germline): MNHEY, SVGAGI. Trimming at V came to 6 bases and at J to 5 bases, leaving 8 bases not matched to a gene.

The chain employs TRBV10-3 and TRBJ2-7; a possible D gene is TRBD2 (6 bases). Germline CDR1 is ENHRY and CDR2 is SYGVKD. The CDR3 has 14 amino acids. With 3 bases removed from V and 1 base from J, the gap between germline ends came to 10 bases. The CDR3: CAISDLGSSYEQYF. CDR3 nucleotides: TGTGCCATCAGTGACCTCGGGAGTTCCTACGAGCAGTACTTC.

The CDR3 DNA is TGTGCCAGCAGATTTGGGGGTAGTGAGCAGTACTTC. Amino acid sequence: CASRFGGSEQYF. The chain carries TRBV27 and TRBJ2-7; D is tentatively TRBD1 or TRBD2 (5 bases each). The CDR3 is 12 amino acids. V was cut by 6 bases and J by 7 bases, with 13 bases left in between. Germline V lookup: CDR1 MNHEY, CDR2 SMNVEV (reference sequence).